These 20 T cell receptor beta chains were all obtained from the same sample, sequenced in a study of shared clonotypes between healthy human individuals. Produced via immunoSEQ multiplex PCR; TCRdb's table is partial and in-frame only. The sample records fewer than 1.6 million clones, 98% to 99% being singletons. The sequenced sample consisted of naive CD4+ T cells sorted from blood. Indicated subset: CD45RA+ positively selected. Every receptor here comes from a man aged 25 to 45 in good health.

The V and J genes are TRBV5-6 and TRBJ2-7; 7 bases line up with TRBD1. Losses at the gene ends were 2 bases for V and 2 bases for J; bases not matched to a gene: 13. This CDR3 comprises 17 residues. Per the germline V gene, CDR1 is SGHDT and CDR2 is YYEEEE. Here the CDR3 DNA reads TGTGCCAGCAGCTTTAAGCTCGGGACAGCCCTCGCCTACGAGCAGTACTTC. Its protein product is CASSFKLGTALAYEQYF.

The V call is TRBV20-1, the J call TRBJ1-1; no clear D gene. Trimming took 5 bases from V and 4 from J, leaving 8 bases between them. The CDR3 has 11 residues. Germline assignment: CDR1 DFQATT and CDR2 SNEGSKA (reference sequence). The CDR3 is CSAESVTEAFF. In DNA form, the CDR3 reads TGCAGTGCTGAGTCGGTCACTGAAGCTTTCTTT.

The chain uses TRBV27 and TRBJ2-1; the D gene is possibly TRBD1 (7 bases). V gave up 7 bases and J gave up 7 bases, with 23 bases separating them. The CDR3 is made up of 16 amino acids. The germline gives CDR1 MNHEY, CDR2 SMNVEV (reference sequence). Here the CDR3 DNA reads TGTGCCAGCACCCGGAGGGGGCCTCGGGTGGGGAATGAGCAGTTCTTC. As protein: CASTRRGPRVGNEQFF.

The V call is TRBV15, the J call TRBJ1-5; D is undetermined. The germline V gene has CDR1 LNHNV and CDR2 YYDKDF (reference sequence). The V end was cut by 3 bases, the J end by 6 bases, with 9 bases between. There are 13 residues in the CDR3. CDR3 in DNA: TGTGCCACCAGCAGCGACCCTTTTCAGCCCCAGCATTTT. It encodes CATSSDPFQPQHF.

The J gene is TRBJ2-2, the V gene TRBV5-5; possible D gene TRBD1, 5 bases. Between the trimmed V and J ends, which lost 7 bases and 4 bases, there was a span of 14 bases. Germline V CDR1 and CDR2: SGHKS, YYEKEE (reference sequence). This CDR3 spans 14 amino acids. The CDR3: CASAYRLSTGELFF. CDR3 DNA sequence: TGTGCCAGCGCGTACAGGCTGAGCACCGGGGAGCTGTTTTTT.

A note on this clone: Other DNA sequences in the sample encode the same CDR3. The chain employs TRBV5-1 and TRBJ1-4; 9 bases line up with TRBD1. CDR3 size: 14 residues. CDR1 and CDR2 from the germline V gene are SGHRS and YFSETQ. J lost 8 bases, V lost 4 bases, and 6 bases had no gene match. CDR3 sequence (DNA): TGCGCCAGCAGCCCGGGACAGGGCGGGGAAAAACTGTTTTTT. Protein sequence: CASSPGQGGEKLFF.

V gene TRBV19 combines with J gene TRBJ2-1; D might be TRBD1 or TRBD2, each matching 7 bases. CDR3 length equals 15 residues. V shed 7 bases and J shed 4 bases, with 17 bases lying between them. Germline values: CDR1 LNHDA, CDR2 SQIVND (reference sequence). DNA for the CDR3: TGTGCCAGTAACTCCAGGGGGGGTATTTACAATGAGCAGTTCTTC. It specifies CASNSRGGIYNEQFF.

V gene TRBV27 combines with J gene TRBJ1-2, with unresolved D. This CDR3 contains 14 residues. The V gene lost 0 bases and the J gene lost 5 bases, with 10 bases spanning the gap. Germline CDR1 and CDR2: MNHEY and SMNVEV (reference sequence). This CDR3 is CASSLSGGGYGYTF. CDR3 coding DNA: TGTGCCAGCAGTTTATCCGGCGGTGGGTATGGCTACACCTTC.

The chain combines TRBV6-6 with TRBJ2-1; D is uncertain. Germline V CDR1 and CDR2: MNHNY, SVGAGI (reference sequence). This CDR3 has 14 residues. Trimming took off 2 bases at V and 0 bases at J, with 5 bases between the two ends. CDR3 residues: CASSYRDSYNEQFF. CDR3 coding DNA: TGTGCCAGCAGTTACAGGGACTCCTACAATGAGCAGTTCTTC.

The chain combines TRBV9 with TRBJ2-3; 14 bases are a match to TRBD2. J was trimmed by 0 bases and V by 4 bases; bases with no gene match: 16. The CDR3 spans 21 residues. From germline, CDR1 is SGDLS and CDR2 YYNGEE. Here the CDR3 reads CASSFKMGLAGESSSTDTQYF. In DNA form, the CDR3 reads TGTGCCAGCAGCTTTAAGATGGGACTAGCGGGAGAGAGCTCCAGCACAGATACGCAGTATTTT.

The V gene is TRBV28, the J gene TRBJ1-3; D remains ambiguous. This CDR3 comprises 15 residues. Germline assignment: CDR1 MDHEN and CDR2 SYDVKM. Trimming left V 3 bases short and J 0 bases short, with 9 bases between. CDR3 sequence: CASSLIALSGNTIYF. Written as DNA, the CDR3 is TGTGCCAGCAGTTTGATCGCCCTCTCTGGAAACACCATATATTTT.

The rearrangement joins TRBV11-2 to TRBJ2-3; the D gene is possibly TRBD2 (5 bases). In germline, CDR1 is SGHAT, CDR2 FQNNGV. This CDR3 has 16 amino acids. V was shortened by 2 bases and J by 3 bases, with 15 bases between the two germline ends. CDR3 nucleotide sequence: TGTGCCAGCAGCTTAAAGCGGTTCACCGGGACAGATACGCAGTATTTT. Translated, it gives CASSLKRFTGTDTQYF.

A remark on this clone: Other nucleotide sequences from this sample produce the same CDR3. The chain couples TRBV18 to TRBJ1-1; 9 bases agree with TRBD1. The CDR3 covers 14 residues. CDR1 KGHSH and CDR2 LQKENI come from the germline V gene. V dropped 5 bases and J dropped 3; count of bases not matched to a gene: 4. For the CDR3, the DNA is TGTGCCAGCTCAAGGGACAGGGAGTACACTGAAGCTTTCTTT. As protein: CASSRDREYTEAFF.

This chain joins TRBV29-1 and TRBJ2-3; D gene uncertain. In germline, CDR1 is SQVTM, CDR2 ANQGSEA. The length of the CDR3 is 15 residues. V was cut by 6 bases and J by 1 base, with 17 bases left in between. The CDR3 region has the DNA TGCAGCGTGATATCCCAGACATGGGGCACAGATACGCAGTATTTT. It translates to CSVISQTWGTDTQYF.

In this sample, this clone turned up once. The chain links TRBV7-9 to TRBJ1-3; D ambiguous. V lost 5 bases and J lost 1, with 15 bases in between. Germline lookup yields CDR1 SEHNR and CDR2 FQNEAQ (reference sequence). This CDR3 has 16 amino acids. The CDR3 nucleotides are TGTGCCAGCAGCCCCCGTGGTTCTTCGTCTGGAAACACCATATATTTT. Translating gives CASSPRGSSSGNTIYF.

The gene calls are TRBV11-2 and TRBJ2-3, with D uncertain. Between the trimmed V and J ends, which lost 4 bases and 1 base, there was a span of 9 bases. The germline CDR1 and CDR2 sequences are SGHAT and FQNNGV. The CDR3 consists of 14 residues. The CDR3 DNA reads TGTGCCAGCAGCTCCAAACCCGGCACAGATACGCAGTATTTT. This codes for CASSSKPGTDTQYF.

The rearrangement joins TRBV5-8 to TRBJ2-1; a possible D gene is TRBD1 (6 bases). The V gene's germline CDR1 is SGHTS and CDR2 YDEGEE. The CDR3 runs 15 residues. V was trimmed by 4 bases and J by 3 bases, leaving 14 bases between them. CDR3 DNA sequence: TGTGCCAGCAGCCCGGACAGTTTATTCTACAATGAGCAGTTCTTC. The encoded protein is CASSPDSLFYNEQFF.

The rearrangement joins TRBV10-1 to TRBJ2-2; 12 bases match TRBD2. The CDR3 sequence is 17 residues long. CDR1 WNHNN and CDR2 SYGVQD come from the germline V gene (reference sequence). J lost 3 bases, V lost 6 bases, and 8 bases had no gene match. The CDR3 sequence is CASSDPGTSGHTGELFF. CDR3 sequence (DNA): TGCGCCAGCAGCGACCCCGGGACTAGCGGGCACACCGGGGAGCTGTTTTTT.

A note on this clone: The sample holds other DNA sequences that translate to the same CDR3. The genes are TRBV18 and TRBJ2-7; D not certain. CDR3 length equals 14 residues. The germline V and J ends were trimmed by 3 bases and 1 base, with 10 bases remaining between them. Germline V gene sequence: CDR1 KGHSH, CDR2 LQKENI. CDR3 in amino acids: CASSPPGNSYEQYF. The CDR3 nucleotides are TGTGCCAGCTCACCTCCCGGAAATTCCTACGAGCAGTACTTC.

The chain uses TRBV27 and TRBJ1-5; D unresolved. V lost 6 bases, J lost 0 bases, and 24 bases lay in between. CDR3 length equals 19 residues. Germline assignment: CDR1 MNHEY and CDR2 SMNVEV (reference sequence). The CDR3: CASSPLSILPLDSNQPQHF. CDR3 coding DNA: TGTGCCAGCAGCCCCCTGAGTATATTACCACTTGATAGCAATCAGCCCCAGCATTTT.